Here is one T cell receptor (beta chain) with its context. Germline V gene sequence: CDR1 SGHTA, CDR2 FQGNSA. The V gene lost 5 bases and the J gene lost 0 bases, with 19 bases spanning the gap. The CDR3 runs 17 residues. Primers included in the PCR were 60 Vbeta and 13 Jbeta primers. Profiled with immunoSEQ multiplex PCR; TCRdb holds only in-frame clones, not every one. The sample holds roughly 200,000 clones, 75% to 80% seen once. The data belong to a study of cytomegalovirus exposure and HLA in healthy donors. Material for sequencing was PBMCs. The chain employs TRBV7-2 and TRBJ1-2; D gene unclear. The source of this sequence is a woman in her 30s in good health and CMV-seropositive. Written as DNA, the CDR3 is TGTGCCAGCAGCCCCCGACGGAGTCGTCAAGCTAACTATGGCTACACCTTC. It translates to CASSPRRSRQANYGYTF.